A selection of T cell receptor beta chains follows, all from one sample in a study of T-cell reconstitution after alpha-beta-depleted transplantation in children. Each CDR3 protein is one row after TCRdb ran MiXCR on the PCR reads. The profile shows some 300,000 distinct CDR3 sequences, around a tenth of them singletons. The sequenced sample was PBMCs from the stem cell graft donor, obtained from the stem cell graft. These receptors all come from a human donor who donated a stem cell graft to a child with acute lymphoblastic leukemia. The CDR3 runs from the conserved cysteine through the conserved F or W. Each record gives: V gene, clone size, J gene, D gene, CDR3 DNA, CDR3 protein. A D gene is named only where the DNA matches it firmly. Clone size is not always given. Where it is, it says once, few, many or a class for expanded clones.

v_call: TRBV5-1
clone_size: NA
j_call: TRBJ2-2
d_call: NA
cdr3_nt: TGCGCCAGCAGCTTGGACAAAGTTTGGTCCGGGGAGCTGTTTTTT
cdr3_aa: CASSLDKVWSGELFF

v_call: TRBV3-1
clone_size: few
j_call: TRBJ2-7
d_call: NA
cdr3_nt: TGTGCCAGCAGCCAAGCGGACGCCTACGAGCAGTACTTC
cdr3_aa: CASSQADAYEQYF

v_call: TRBV20-1
clone_size: many
j_call: TRBJ1-5
d_call: NA
cdr3_nt: TGCAGTGCTAGTCGTCAGCTGAGGCCCCAGCATTTT
cdr3_aa: CSASRQLRPQHF

v_call: TRBV5-1
clone_size: NA
j_call: TRBJ1-4
d_call: NA
cdr3_nt: TGCGCCAGCAGCTTGGCGGGGGCTGGGGAAAAACTGTTTTTT
cdr3_aa: CASSLAGAGEKLFF

v_call: TRBV4-1
clone_size: NA
j_call: TRBJ1-1
d_call: NA
cdr3_nt: TGCGCCAGCAGCCAAGGGCTGGGGGCGGACACTGAAGCTTTCTTT
cdr3_aa: CASSQGLGADTEAFF

v_call: TRBV5-1
clone_size: many
j_call: TRBJ2-7
d_call: NA
cdr3_nt: TGCGCCAGCAGCTATCCGGGACCACCCTACGAGCAGTACTTC
cdr3_aa: CASSYPGPPYEQYF

v_call: TRBV7-2
clone_size: few
j_call: TRBJ2-2
d_call: TRBD2
cdr3_nt: TGTGCCAGCAGACCTCTAGCGGGCCTCACCGGGGAGCTGTTTTTT
cdr3_aa: CASRPLAGLTGELFF

v_call: TRBV3-1
clone_size: few
j_call: TRBJ2-7
d_call: NA
cdr3_nt: TGTGCCAGCAGCCATGGCCCCCAGGGCTACGAGCAGTACTTC
cdr3_aa: CASSHGPQGYEQYF

v_call: TRBV20-1
clone_size: many
j_call: TRBJ2-1
d_call: TRBD2
cdr3_nt: TGCAGTGCTACCCTACGGGGACTAGCGGGAACCTTAGAGCAGTTCTTC
cdr3_aa: CSATLRGLAGTLEQFF

v_call: TRBV5-1
clone_size: NA
j_call: TRBJ2-3
d_call: TRBD2
cdr3_nt: TGCGCCAGCAGCTTGGCCGGGAGGCAGGAGGCAGATACGCAGTATTTT
cdr3_aa: CASSLAGRQEADTQYF

v_call: TRBV5-5
clone_size: many
j_call: TRBJ2-1
d_call: NA
cdr3_nt: TGTGCCAGCAGCTTCCTCGGGGGCTCCTACAATGAGCAGTTCTTC
cdr3_aa: CASSFLGGSYNEQFF

v_call: TRBV20-1
clone_size: many
j_call: TRBJ1-2
d_call: TRBD1
cdr3_nt: TGCAGTGCTAGAGAAGGGGGCCATGGCTACACCTTC
cdr3_aa: CSAREGGHGYTF

v_call: TRBV7-9
clone_size: NA
j_call: TRBJ2-2
d_call: TRBD2
cdr3_nt: TGTGCCAGCAGCGCTAGGACTAGCGGGAGGACCGGGGAGCTGTTTTTT
cdr3_aa: CASSARTSGRTGELFF

v_call: TRBV7-9
clone_size: few
j_call: TRBJ2-4
d_call: TRBD1
cdr3_nt: TGTGCCAGCAGCTTAGGAAGGACAGGAATTAAAAACATTCAGTACTTC
cdr3_aa: CASSLGRTGIKNIQYF

v_call: TRBV20-1
clone_size: NA
j_call: TRBJ2-7
d_call: NA
cdr3_nt: TGCAGTGCTAGACGAACCGTACTCGAGCAGTACTTC
cdr3_aa: CSARRTVLEQYF

v_call: TRBV20-1
clone_size: once
j_call: TRBJ2-1
d_call: NA
cdr3_nt: TGCAGTGCTAGAGATTCCTTGGCTAGTTTTAGTCATGAGCAGTTCTTC
cdr3_aa: CSARDSLASFSHEQFF

v_call: TRBV4-1
clone_size: NA
j_call: TRBJ1-3
d_call: NA
cdr3_nt: TGCGCCAGCAGCCAAGTAATTCCCGGTCAGGTCTCTGGAAACACCATATATTTT
cdr3_aa: CASSQVIPGQVSGNTIYF

v_call: TRBV7-2
clone_size: NA
j_call: TRBJ2-5
d_call: NA
cdr3_nt: TGTGCCAGCACTGCCGAGGGCTGGTACCAAGAGACCCAGTACTTC
cdr3_aa: CASTAEGWYQETQYF

v_call: TRBV10-3
clone_size: NA
j_call: TRBJ2-7
d_call: TRBD1
cdr3_nt: TGTGCCATCAGCCCCGGGACAGGGAGAGAGCAGTACTTC
cdr3_aa: CAISPGTGREQYF

v_call: TRBV4-3
clone_size: few
j_call: TRBJ2-7
d_call: NA
cdr3_nt: TGCGCCAGCAGCCCGAGCAGGACAGCTTCCTACGAGCAGTACTTC
cdr3_aa: CASSPSRTASYEQYF

v_call: TRBV4-3
clone_size: few
j_call: TRBJ2-2
d_call: NA
cdr3_nt: TGCGCCAGCAGCCCAAAAGGACCTCGGAAAGCGAACACCGGGGAGCTGTTTTTT
cdr3_aa: CASSPKGPRKANTGELFF

v_call: TRBV7-2
clone_size: NA
j_call: TRBJ2-5
d_call: NA
cdr3_nt: TGTGCCAGCAGCTTAATCGGGCAGAAAGAGACCCAGTACTTC
cdr3_aa: CASSLIGQKETQYF

v_call: TRBV12-3/TRBV12-4
clone_size: few
j_call: TRBJ1-4
d_call: TRBD1
cdr3_nt: TGTGCCAGCAGTTCCCCCGGGACAGGCCTCGGAAAACTGTTTTTT
cdr3_aa: CASSSPGTGLGKLFF